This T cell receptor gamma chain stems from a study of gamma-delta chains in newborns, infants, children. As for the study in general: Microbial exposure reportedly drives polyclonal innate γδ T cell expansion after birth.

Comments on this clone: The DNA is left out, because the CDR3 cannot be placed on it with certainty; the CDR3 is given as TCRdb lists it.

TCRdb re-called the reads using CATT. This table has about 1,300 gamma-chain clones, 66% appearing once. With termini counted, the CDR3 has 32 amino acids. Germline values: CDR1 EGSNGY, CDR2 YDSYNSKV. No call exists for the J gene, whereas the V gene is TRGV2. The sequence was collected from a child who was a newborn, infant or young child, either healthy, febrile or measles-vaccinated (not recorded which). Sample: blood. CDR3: CATWDGRIIIRNSLAVEQHLLSQVSIGRIQHF.